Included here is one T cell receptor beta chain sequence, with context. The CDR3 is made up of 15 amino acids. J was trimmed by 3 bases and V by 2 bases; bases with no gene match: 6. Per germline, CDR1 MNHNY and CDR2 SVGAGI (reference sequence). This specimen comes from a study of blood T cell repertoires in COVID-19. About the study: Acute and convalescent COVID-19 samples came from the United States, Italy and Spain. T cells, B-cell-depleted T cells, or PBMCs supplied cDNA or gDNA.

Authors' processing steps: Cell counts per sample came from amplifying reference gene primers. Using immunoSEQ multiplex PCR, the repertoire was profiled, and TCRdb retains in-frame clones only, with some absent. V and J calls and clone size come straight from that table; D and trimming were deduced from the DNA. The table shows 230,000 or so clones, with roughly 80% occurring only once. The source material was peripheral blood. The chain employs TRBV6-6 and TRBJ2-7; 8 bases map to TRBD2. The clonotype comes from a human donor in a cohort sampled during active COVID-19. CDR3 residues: CASSYPTSGDYEQYF. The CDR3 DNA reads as TGTGCCAGCAGTTACCCTACTAGCGGAGACTACGAGCAGTACTTC.